The present T cell receptor (beta chain) was sequenced within a study of blood T cell repertoires in COVID-19. Across the study: There were acute and convalescent COVID-19 samples, and they came from the United States, Italy and Spain.

The table came from immunoSEQ multiplex PCR; TCRdb's copy has only in-frame clones and leaves some out. Of under 300,000 clones in the sample, roughly 88% were seen once. This clonotype was obtained from a woman aged 40 to 50 who had recovered from COVID-19. Sample: peripheral blood.

CDR3 loop: CASSYKGTHYGYTF. In DNA form, the CDR3 reads TGTGCCAGCAGTTACAAGGGGACTCACTATGGCTACACCTTC. The chain has TRBV6-5 and TRBJ1-2, with D possibly being TRBD1 (5 bases). CDR1 and CDR2 (germline): MNHEY, SVGAGI. Trimming took off 2 bases at V and 3 bases at J, with 10 bases between the two ends. The CDR3 consists of 14 residues.